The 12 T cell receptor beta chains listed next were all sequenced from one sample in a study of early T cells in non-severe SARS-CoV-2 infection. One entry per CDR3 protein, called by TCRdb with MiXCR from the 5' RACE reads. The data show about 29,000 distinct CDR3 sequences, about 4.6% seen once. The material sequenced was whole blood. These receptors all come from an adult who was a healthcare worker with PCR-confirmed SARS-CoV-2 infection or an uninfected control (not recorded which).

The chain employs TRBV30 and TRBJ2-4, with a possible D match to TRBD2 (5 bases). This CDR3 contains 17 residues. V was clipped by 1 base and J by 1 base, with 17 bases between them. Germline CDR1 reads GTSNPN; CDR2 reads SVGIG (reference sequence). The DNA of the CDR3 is TGTGCCTGGAGTGATCGGGGTGGGATTCGGGCCAAAAACATTCAGTACTTC. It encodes CAWSDRGGIRAKNIQYF.

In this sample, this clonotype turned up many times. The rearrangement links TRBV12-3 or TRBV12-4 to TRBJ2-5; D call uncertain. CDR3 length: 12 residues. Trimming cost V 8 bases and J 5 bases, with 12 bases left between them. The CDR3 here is CASGGVSETQYF. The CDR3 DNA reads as TGTGCCAGCGGTGGTGTGTCGGAGACCCAGTACTTC.

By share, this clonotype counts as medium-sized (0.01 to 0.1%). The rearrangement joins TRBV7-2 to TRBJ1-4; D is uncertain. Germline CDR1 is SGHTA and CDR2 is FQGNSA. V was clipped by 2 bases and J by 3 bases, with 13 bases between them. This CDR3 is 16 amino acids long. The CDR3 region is CASSLKYGGANEKLFF. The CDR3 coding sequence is TGTGCCAGCAGCTTAAAGTACGGTGGGGCTAATGAAAAACTGTTTTTT.

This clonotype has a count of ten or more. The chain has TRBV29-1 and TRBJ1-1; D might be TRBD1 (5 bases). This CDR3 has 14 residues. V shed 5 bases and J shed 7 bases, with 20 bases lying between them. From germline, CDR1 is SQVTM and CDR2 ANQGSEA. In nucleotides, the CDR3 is TGCAGCGTTTTGCCGCAGGGATTGAGAGGTGAAGCTTTCTTT. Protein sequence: CSVLPQGLRGEAFF.

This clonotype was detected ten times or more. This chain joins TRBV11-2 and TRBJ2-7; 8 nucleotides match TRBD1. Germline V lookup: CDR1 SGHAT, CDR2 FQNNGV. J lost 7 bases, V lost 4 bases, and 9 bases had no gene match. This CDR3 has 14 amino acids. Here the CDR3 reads CASSSSGTGREQYF. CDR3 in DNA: TGTGCCAGCAGCTCCTCCGGGACAGGCCGGGAGCAGTACTTC.

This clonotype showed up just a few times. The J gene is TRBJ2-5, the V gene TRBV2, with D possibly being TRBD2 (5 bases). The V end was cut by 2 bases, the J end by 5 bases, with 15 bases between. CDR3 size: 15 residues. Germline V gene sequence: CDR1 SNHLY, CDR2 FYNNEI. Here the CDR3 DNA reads TGTGCCAGCAGTGAAAGACTACGGTCCCGCGAGACCCAGTACTTC. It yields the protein CASSERLRSRETQYF.

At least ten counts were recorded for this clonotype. The CDR3 protein is CASSYGTGNEQYF. In nucleotides, the CDR3 is TGTGCCAGCAGTTACGGGACAGGGAACGAGCAGTACTTC. The chain employs TRBV6-5 and TRBJ2-7, with 9 bases lining up with TRBD1. The length of the CDR3 is 13 residues. Germline V gene data show CDR1 as MNHEY and CDR2 as SVGAGI. Germline trimming cut 2 bases from V and 5 bases from J; bases unmatched to any gene: 1.

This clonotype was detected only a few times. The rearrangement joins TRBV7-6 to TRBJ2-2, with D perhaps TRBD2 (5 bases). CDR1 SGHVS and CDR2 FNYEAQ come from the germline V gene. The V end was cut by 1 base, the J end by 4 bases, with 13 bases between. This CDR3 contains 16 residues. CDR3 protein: CASSLVATAGTGELFF. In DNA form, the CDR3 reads TGTGCCAGCAGCTTAGTAGCGACCGCGGGCACCGGGGAGCTGTTTTTT.

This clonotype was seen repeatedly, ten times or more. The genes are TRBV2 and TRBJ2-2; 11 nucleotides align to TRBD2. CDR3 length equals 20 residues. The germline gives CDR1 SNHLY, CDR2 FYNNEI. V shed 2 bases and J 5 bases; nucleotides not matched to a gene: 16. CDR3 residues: CASSEHVGPALAGETGELFF. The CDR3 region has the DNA TGTGCCAGCAGTGAACACGTCGGGCCAGCACTAGCGGGAGAGACCGGGGAGCTGTTTTTT.

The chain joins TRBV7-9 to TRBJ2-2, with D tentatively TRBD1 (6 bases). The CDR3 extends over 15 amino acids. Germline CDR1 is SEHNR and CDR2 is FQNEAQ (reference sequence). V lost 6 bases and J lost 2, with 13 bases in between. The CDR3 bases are TGTGCCAGCAGGATACAGGGATTTAACACCGGGGAGCTGTTTTTT. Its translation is CASRIQGFNTGELFF.

In DNA form, the CDR3 reads TGTGCCACCAGTGATTCCTTGAGAGGCGGGAGTTTCCATGAGCAGTACTTC. As protein: CATSDSLRGGSFHEQYF. This sequence joins TRBV24-1 and TRBJ2-1; 7 nucleotides match TRBD2. The closer fit of TRBJ2-7 to the DNA end suggests the J call may be wrong. Looked up from germline, CDR1 is KGHDR and CDR2 is SFDVKD. The CDR3 extends over 17 amino acids.

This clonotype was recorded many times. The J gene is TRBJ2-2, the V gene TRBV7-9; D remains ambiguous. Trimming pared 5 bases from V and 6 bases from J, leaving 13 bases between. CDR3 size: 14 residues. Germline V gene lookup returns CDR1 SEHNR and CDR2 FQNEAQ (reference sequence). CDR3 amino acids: CASSHPVVAGELFF. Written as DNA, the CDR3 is TGTGCCAGCAGCCATCCCGTCGTAGCCGGGGAGCTGTTTTTT. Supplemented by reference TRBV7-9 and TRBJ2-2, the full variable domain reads DTGVSQNPRHKITKRGQNVTFRCDPISEHNRLYWYRQTLGQGPEFLTYFQNEAQLEKSRLLSDRFSAERPKGSFSTLEIQRTEQGDSAMYLCASSHPVVAGELFFGEGSRLTVL.